Following are 7 T cell receptor beta chains from one sample sequenced in a study of human T cells and chemical hapten exposure. Time point: patch test 1, 2 weeks after DPC sensitization. Noted treatment: therapeutic diphenylcyclopropenone sensitization with weekly scalp DPC. TCRdb re-derived calls from the RACE reads in MiXCR, one entry per CDR3 protein. The repertoire holds about 56,000 distinct CDR3 sequences, 9.3% seen once, with roughly 14% in the top ten. The input for sequencing was whole blood, taken in connection with sensitization to the hapten diphenylcyclopropenone (DPC). The receptor set was obtained from a woman in her thirties or forties with alopecia areata. Some clones in this sample may be carry-over from other donors' samples.

Ten or more counts support this clonotype. V gene TRBV7-6 combines with J gene TRBJ1-4, with TRBD1 as a possible D gene (6 bases). Germline CDR1 is SGHVS and CDR2 is FNYEAQ. V dropped 1 base and J dropped 4 bases, with 7 bases sitting between them. This CDR3 has 14 amino acids. The CDR3 loop reads CASSLGQDNEKLFF. The DNA of the CDR3 is TGTGCCAGCAGCTTAGGACAGGATAATGAAAAACTGTTTTTT. Together with reference TRBV7-6 and TRBJ1-4, the CDR3 gives the full variable domain: GAGVSQSPRYKVTKRGQDVALRCDPISGHVSLYWYRQALGQGPEFLTYFNYEAQQDKSGLPNDRFSAERPEGSISTLTIQRTEQRDSAMYRCASSLGQDNEKLFFGSGTQLSVL.

The table lists this clonotype with many counts. V gene TRBV21-1 combines with J gene TRBJ2-6; TRBD1, as called in the table, went unchecked against the DNA. TRBV21-1 is deemed a pseudogene. CDR3 length: 19 amino acids. As DNA, the CDR3 is TGTGCCAGCAGCAAAGCGGGTAGGGGGCCCAGCTCTGGGGCCAACGTCCTGACTTTC. Translated, it gives CASSKAGRGPSSGANVLTF.

The J gene is TRBJ2-2, the V gene TRBV20-1; 11 bases map to TRBD1. Trimming cost V 5 bases and J 6 bases; bases outside gene matches: 5. Germline CDR1 DFQATT, CDR2 SNEGSKA (reference sequence). This CDR3 has 14 residues. The CDR3 sequence is CSADGQGAAGELFF. The CDR3 region has the DNA TGCAGTGCTGACGGACAGGGGGCGGCCGGGGAGCTGTTTTTT.

This chain joins TRBV20-1 and TRBJ1-2; D call uncertain. The CDR3 totals 12 residues. Germline CDR1 DFQATT, CDR2 SNEGSKA (reference sequence). The ends were cut back, 1 base at V and 8 bases at J, with 11 bases in the middle. This chain's CDR3 is CSARGSGNGYTF. The CDR3 DNA sequence: TGCAGTGCTAGAGGTAGTGGGAACGGCTACACCTTC.

The rearrangement joins TRBV19 to TRBJ1-1, with 7 bases fitting TRBD1. Germline V lookup: CDR1 LNHDA, CDR2 SQIVND (reference sequence). Germline trimming cut 10 bases from V and 0 bases from J; bases unmatched to any gene: 11. The CDR3 loop spans 15 amino acids. This chain's CDR3 is CATREDRAMNTEAFF. In DNA form, the CDR3 reads TGTGCCACTAGAGAAGACAGGGCTATGAACACTGAAGCTTTCTTT.

This clonotype came up many times. The rearrangement uses TRBV10-3 and TRBJ2-7, with D hard to call. Deletions cut 5 bases from V and 5 bases from J, with 7 bases between. CDR3 size: 11 residues. Germline CDR1 reads ENHRY; CDR2 reads SYGVKD. CDR3 region: CAISLGNEQYF. CDR3 coding DNA: TGTGCCATCAGTTTAGGGAACGAGCAGTACTTC.

The chain is built from TRBV6-1 and TRBJ2-2; D is perhaps TRBD2 (6 bases). V was cut by 9 bases and J by 2 bases, with 16 bases left in between. Per germline, CDR1 MNHNS and CDR2 SASEGT. The CDR3 totals 15 residues. The CDR3, as DNA: TGTGCCAGTTCCCCGGGACTGGTAAACACCGGGGAGCTGTTTTTT. It yields the protein CASSPGLVNTGELFF.